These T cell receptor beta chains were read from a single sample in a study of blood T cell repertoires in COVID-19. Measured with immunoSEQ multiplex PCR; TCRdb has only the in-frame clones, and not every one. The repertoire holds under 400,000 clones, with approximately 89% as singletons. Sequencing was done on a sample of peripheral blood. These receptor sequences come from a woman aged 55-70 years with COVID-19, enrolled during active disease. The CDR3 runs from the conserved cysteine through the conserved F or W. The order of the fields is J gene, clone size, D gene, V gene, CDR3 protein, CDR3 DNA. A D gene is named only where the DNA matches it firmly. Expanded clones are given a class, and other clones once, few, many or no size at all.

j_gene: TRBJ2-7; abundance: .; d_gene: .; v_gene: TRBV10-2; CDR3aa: CASISYEQYF; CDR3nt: TGCGCCAGTATCTCCTACGAGCAGTACTTC
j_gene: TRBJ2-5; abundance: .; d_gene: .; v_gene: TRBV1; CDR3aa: CTSSQRGVFLRGTQYF; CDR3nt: TGCACCAGCAGCCAGAGGGGCGTATTCTTGCGGGGGACCCAGTACTTC
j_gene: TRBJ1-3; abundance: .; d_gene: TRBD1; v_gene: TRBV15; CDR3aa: CAARQGVGNTIYF; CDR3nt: TGTGCCGCACGTCAGGGGGTTGGAAACACCATATATTTT
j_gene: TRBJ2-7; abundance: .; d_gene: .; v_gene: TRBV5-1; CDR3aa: CASLGDNTYEQYF; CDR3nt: TGCGCCAGCCTCGGGGACAACACCTACGAGCAGTACTTC
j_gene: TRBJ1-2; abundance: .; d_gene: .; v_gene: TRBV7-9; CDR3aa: CASSLETDFHGYTF; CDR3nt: TGTGCCAGCAGTCTGGAGACAGACTTTCATGGCTACACCTTC
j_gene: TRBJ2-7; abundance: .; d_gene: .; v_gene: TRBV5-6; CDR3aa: CASSFNWGAYEQYF; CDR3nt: TGTGCCAGCAGCTTCAACTGGGGGGCCTACGAGCAGTACTTC
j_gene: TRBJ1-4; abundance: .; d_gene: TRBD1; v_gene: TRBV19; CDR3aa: CASSYRDRGNEKLFF; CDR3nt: TGTGCCAGTAGCTACCGGGACAGGGGGAATGAAAAACTGTTTTTT
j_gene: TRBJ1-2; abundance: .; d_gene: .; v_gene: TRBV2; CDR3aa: CASRTGERGYTF; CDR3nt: TGTGCCAGCAGAACAGGTGAACGAGGCTACACCTTC
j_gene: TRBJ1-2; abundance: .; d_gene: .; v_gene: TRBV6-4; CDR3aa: CASSDPPRGYGYTF; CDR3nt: TGTGCCAGCAGTGACCCACCCAGGGGCTATGGCTACACCTTC
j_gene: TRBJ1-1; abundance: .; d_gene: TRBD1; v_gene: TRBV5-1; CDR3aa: CASSPGQGAGTEAFF; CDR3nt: TGCGCCAGCAGCCCCGGACAGGGGGCAGGTACTGAAGCTTTCTTT
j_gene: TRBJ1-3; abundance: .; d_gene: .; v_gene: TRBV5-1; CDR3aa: CASSLAGGPSSGNTIYF; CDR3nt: TGCGCCAGCAGCTTGGCCGGGGGACCGTCCTCTGGAAACACCATATATTTT
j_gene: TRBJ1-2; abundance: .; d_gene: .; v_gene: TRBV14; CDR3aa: CASSQASPPLYYGYTF; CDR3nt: TGTGCCAGCAGCCAAGCTTCGCCCCCACTATACTATGGCTACACCTTC
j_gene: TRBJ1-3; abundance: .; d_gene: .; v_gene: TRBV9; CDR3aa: CASGDRPGNTIYF; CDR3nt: TGTGCCAGCGGAGACAGGCCTGGAAACACCATATATTTT
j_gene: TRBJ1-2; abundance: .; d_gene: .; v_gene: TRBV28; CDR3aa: CASRYRYYGYTF; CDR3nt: TGTGCCAGCAGGTACAGGTACTATGGCTACACCTTC
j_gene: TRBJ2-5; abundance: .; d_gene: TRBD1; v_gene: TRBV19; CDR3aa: CASSIGTGKETQYF; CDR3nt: TGTGCCAGTAGTATTGGGACAGGGAAAGAGACCCAGTACTTC
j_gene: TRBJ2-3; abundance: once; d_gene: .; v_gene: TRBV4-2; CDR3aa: CASSPGQDTDTQYF; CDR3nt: TGTGCCAGCAGCCCAGGACAAGACACAGATACGCAGTATTTT
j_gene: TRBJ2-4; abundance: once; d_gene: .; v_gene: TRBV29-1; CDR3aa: CSVSKTGSGAKNIQYF; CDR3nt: TGCAGCGTTAGTAAGACAGGATCGGGGGCCAAAAACATTCAGTACTTC
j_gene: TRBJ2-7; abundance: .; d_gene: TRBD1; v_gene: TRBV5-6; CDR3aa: CASSPRQGTSYEQYF; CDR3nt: TGTGCCAGCAGCCCCCGACAGGGTACGTCCTACGAGCAGTACTTC
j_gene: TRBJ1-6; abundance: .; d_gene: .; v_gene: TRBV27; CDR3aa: CASSYNTGISSYNSPLHF; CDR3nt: TGTGCCAGCAGTTACAATACAGGGATAAGCTCCTATAATTCACCCCTCCACTTT
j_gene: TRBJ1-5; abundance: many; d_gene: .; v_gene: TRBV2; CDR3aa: CASSPGTSGYRGNQPQHF; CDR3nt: TGTGCCAGCAGCCCCGGGACATCTGGTTATCGAGGCAATCAGCCCCAGCATTTT
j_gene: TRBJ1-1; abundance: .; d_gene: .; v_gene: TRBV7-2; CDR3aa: CASSLFRVWDTEAFF; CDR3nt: TGTGCCAGCAGCTTATTCAGGGTTTGGGACACTGAAGCTTTCTTT
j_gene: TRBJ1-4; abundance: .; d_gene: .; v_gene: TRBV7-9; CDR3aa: CASSEGQATNEKLFF; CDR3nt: TGTGCCAGTTCGGAGGGGCAGGCAACTAATGAAAAACTGTTTTTT
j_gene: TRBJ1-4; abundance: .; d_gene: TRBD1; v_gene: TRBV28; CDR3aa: CARSGQGAATNEKLFF; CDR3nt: TGTGCCAGATCGGGACAGGGCGCTGCAACTAATGAAAAACTGTTTTTT
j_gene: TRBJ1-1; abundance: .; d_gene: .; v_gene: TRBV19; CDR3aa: CASSLQPPGTEAFF; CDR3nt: TGTGCCAGTAGCCTCCAACCACCAGGGACTGAAGCTTTCTTT
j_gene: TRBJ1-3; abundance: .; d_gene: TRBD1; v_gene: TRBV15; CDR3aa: CATSGRQGSGNTIYF; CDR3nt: TGTGCCACCAGCGGGAGACAGGGGTCTGGAAACACCATATATTTT
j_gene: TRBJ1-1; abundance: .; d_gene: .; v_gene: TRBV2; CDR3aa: CALRRLRNTEAFF; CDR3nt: TGTGCCTTAAGAAGACTCCGGAACACTGAAGCTTTCTTT
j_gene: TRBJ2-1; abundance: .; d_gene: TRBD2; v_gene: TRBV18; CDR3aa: CASSSLAGGDEQFF; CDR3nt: TGTGCCAGCTCATCGCTAGCGGGGGGCGATGAGCAGTTCTTC
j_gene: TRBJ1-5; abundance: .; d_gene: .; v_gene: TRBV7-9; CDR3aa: CASSSQGGKEPQHF; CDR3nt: TGTGCCAGCAGCTCCCAGGGAGGTAAGGAGCCCCAGCATTTT
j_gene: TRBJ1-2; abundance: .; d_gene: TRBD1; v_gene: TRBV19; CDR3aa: CASSMKTGRDYGYTF; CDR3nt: TGTGCCAGTAGTATGAAGACAGGGAGAGACTATGGCTACACCTTC
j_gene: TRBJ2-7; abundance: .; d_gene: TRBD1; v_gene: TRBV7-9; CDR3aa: CASSTGQGSHEQYF; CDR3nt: TGTGCCAGCAGTACGGGACAGGGTTCCCACGAGCAGTACTTC
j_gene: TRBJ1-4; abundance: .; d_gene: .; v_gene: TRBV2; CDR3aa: CASSAQAQTNEKLFF; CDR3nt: TGTGCCAGCAGTGCACAGGCGCAAACTAATGAAAAACTGTTTTTT
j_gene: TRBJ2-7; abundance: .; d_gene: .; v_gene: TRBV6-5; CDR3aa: CASRTNYEQYF; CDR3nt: TGTGCCTCGAGGACAAACTACGAGCAGTACTTC